Given below is one T cell receptor (beta chain) in context. Its antigen is not yet known. This entry comes from a study of T cells expressing NK-cell markers (dated by TCRdb to about 2020). Regarding the research as a whole: Three sorted T-cell subsets (CD3+CD56+NKG2C+, CD3+CD56+NKG2C- and CD3+CD56-NKG2C+) from fewer than 10 donors had their TCR beta-chain repertoires profiled. Among the eight sequenced donors, only one was HCMV-seronegative, while the other seven were HCMV-seropositive. Randomly selected healthy volunteers, three men and five women, were used as the eight sequenced donors. Sequencing of the libraries produced 2 x 150 bp reads on Illumina HiSeq 2000/2500, MiSeq or NextSeq.

There are 17 amino acids in the CDR3, from cysteine to phenylalanine inclusive. No coding sequence is recorded. The germline V gene gives CDR1 as SGHTA and CDR2 as FQGNSA. The paper's findings and limits, for the study overall: In six or seven donors, the dominant CD3+CD56+NKG2C+ clonotypes ranked among the top 10 CD8+ clonotypes, making up 1.0-7.0% of CD8+ T cells. Those dominant clonotypes were again the most abundant among CD3+CD56-NKG2C+ cells in a handful of donors, at roughly 28.3-60.1%. It remained unclear whether the expanded NKG2C-expressing T cell clones were specific for HCMV antigens.

Sequencing used an Illumina HiSeq 2000. TCR beta cDNA libraries were made by 5'RACE template switching that added a universal primer site and unique molecular identifiers. Synthesis of cDNA was primed from the TCR beta constant segment and was followed by two consecutive PCR amplification steps. On the study's bioinformatics: MIGEC was used to demultiplex reads and group reads by UMI, and MiTCR was used to assemble and quantify clonotypes. Only TCR cDNA sequences supported by at least two reads were kept to exclude erroneous sequences. The tcR package was used for downstream repertoire analysis, and clonotypes were matched between fractions using CDR3 nucleotide sequence together with V segment. VDJmatch was used to annotate antigen specificity against VDJdb, with one amino acid substitution in CDR3 allowed. Each entry corresponds to one CDR3 protein sequence from reads that TCRdb reprocessed, and DNA is not given. These V and J calls derive from TCRdb rather than the authors' analysis. In this sample's table one finds over 250,000 distinct CDR3 sequences. The top ten clonotypes cover 4% to 4.5% of the sample.

HCMV-specific IgG was detected in serum with a commercial ELISA kit to determine HCMV serostatus. Ficoll density gradient centrifugation was used to isolate peripheral blood mononuclear cells from blood. The sequenced sample was blood T cells: a sorted CD56 or NKG2C T cell subset, CD4+ or CD8+ T cells, or bulk PBMC T cells (not recorded which). This receptor was obtained from a woman aged 18-70 years in good health. The receptor chain draws on TRBV7-2 and TRBJ2-1. The CDR3 has the sequence CASSHLFAGASYNEQFF. The variable domain in full, with residues beyond the CDR3 obtained from the reference TRBV7-2 and TRBJ2-1 genes, is GAGVSQSPSNKVTEKGKDVELRCDPISGHTALYWYRQSLGQGLEFLIYFQGNSAPDKSGLPSDRFSAERTGGSVSTLTIQRTQQEDSAVYLCASSHLFAGASYNEQFFGPGTRLTVL.